This record covers a single TCR beta chain. The antigen is unknown. The CDR3 consists of 13 residues. J was trimmed by 6 bases and V by 1 base; bases with no gene match: 0. Germline loops: CDR1 DFQATT, CDR2 SNEGSKA (reference sequence). TCRbeta library construction was performed incorporating unique molecular identifiers. TCRdb fed the PCR reads into MiXCR, producing one record per CDR3 protein. This sample has about 1,000,000 distinct CDR3 sequences; roughly 29% occur once, and the top ten carry about 28%. The source of the sample is a study of T-cell reconstitution after alpha-beta-depleted transplantation in children. Regarding the study as a whole: Diversity of TCRbeta at day 60 was high in some patients, arising from surviving recipient T cells and thymic progenitors.

The origin of this receptor is a boy under two years old who had a stem cell transplant for SCID, so the T cells may come from the graft donor. The material was PBMCs, mostly from graft donor cells, obtained 360 days after TCRalphabeta/CD19-depleted stem cell transplant. V gene TRBV20-1 combines with J gene TRBJ2-2, with 9 positions matching TRBD1. As DNA, the CDR3 is TGCAGTGCTAGAGGGACAGGGGCCGGGGAGCTGTTTTTT. As protein: CSARGTGAGELFF.